Detailed here is one TCR beta chain. Its antigen is not known. Other nucleotide sequences in the sample specify the same CDR3. The data stem from a study of T cells in localized non-small cell lung cancer. Study-wide points: A median of 57 clones ranked among the top 100 in tumor appeared in adjacent lung.

The protocol was immunoSEQ multiplex PCR, while the TCRdb copy is restricted to in-frame clones and leaves out a portion. The sample consists of around 50,000 clones, roughly 89% of them appearing once. The CDR3 has 15 residues. The J segment lost 4 bases and the V segment lost 6 bases, leaving 6 bases of the junction unmatched. Germline lookup yields CDR1 LGHNT and CDR2 FRNRAP. The source was peripheral blood, collected before any cancer treatment. This chain connects TRBV12-5 to TRBJ2-1; 10 bases fit TRBD2. The receptor comes from a woman aged 35-75 years with stage I lung adenocarcinoma. CDR3 in amino acids: CASGIPSGGYNEQFF. The CDR3, as DNA: TGTGCTAGTGGCATCCCTAGCGGGGGTTACAATGAGCAGTTCTTC.